The 17 T cell receptor beta chains in this list originate from one sample, sequenced in a study of Graves' ophthalmopathy and Graves' hyperthyroidism. From RNA, the CDR3 regions of TCR beta chains were amplified and sequenced. First-round RT-PCR used HTBI primers; second-round multiplex PCR followed. MiXCR, run by TCRdb on the multiplex PCR reads, gives a single entry per CDR3 protein. This sample has 240,000 or so distinct CDR3 sequences, with approximately 42% found just once. The sequenced sample was peripheral blood. The receptors stem from an adult man with Graves' ophthalmopathy.

The V and J genes are TRBV9 and TRBJ1-6; D is ambiguous. The V gene lost 4 bases and the J gene lost 7 bases, with 12 bases spanning the gap. CDR1 is SGDLS, CDR2 YYNGEE, per germline. This CDR3 region has 14 residues. The CDR3 DNA reads TGTGCCAGCAGCCTTCTTACGGAGAATTCACCCCTCCACTTT. Its protein is CASSLLTENSPLHF.

This sequence joins TRBV7-3 and TRBJ2-7, with 7 bases fitting TRBD1. V shed 5 bases, J shed 5 bases, and the junction held 9 bases outside the gene matches. Germline CDR1 SGHTA, CDR2 FQGTGA. The CDR3 is made up of 14 amino acids. CDR3 sequence: CASSQDRNTNEQYF. CDR3 nucleotide sequence: TGTGCCAGCAGCCAGGACAGGAATACGAACGAGCAGTACTTC.

This chain links TRBV7-6 with TRBJ2-7, with 9 bases that match TRBD1. Germline trimming cut 5 bases from V and 2 bases from J; bases unmatched to any gene: 10. This CDR3 has 16 residues. Germline CDR1 and CDR2: SGHVS and FNYEAQ. Here the CDR3 reads CASSLGQGQGTYEQYF. CDR3 nucleotides: TGTGCCAGCAGCCTAGGCCAAGGACAGGGGACCTACGAGCAGTACTTC. The full variable domain, rest sourced from reference TRBV7-6 and TRBJ2-7, is GAGVSQSPRYKVTKRGQDVALRCDPISGHVSLYWYRQALGQGPEFLTYFNYEAQQDKSGLPNDRFSAERPEGSISTLTIQRTEQRDSAMYRCASSLGQGQGTYEQYFGPGTRLTVT.

The chain uses TRBV19 and TRBJ1-6; D is perhaps TRBD1 (6 bases). The ends were cut back, 3 bases at V and 6 bases at J, with 12 bases in the middle. This CDR3 is built from 15 residues. CDR1 is LNHDA and CDR2 is SQIVND in the germline V gene (reference sequence). The CDR3 nucleotides are TGTGCCAGTAGTATGCCCGGACAGATTAATTCACCCCTCCACTTT. It codes for CASSMPGQINSPLHF. Full variable domain (rest looked up from reference TRBV19 and TRBJ1-6): DGGITQSPKYLFRKEGQNVTLSCEQNLNHDAMYWYRQDPGQGLRLIYYSQIVNDFQKGDIAEGYSVSREKKESFPLTVTSAQKNPTAFYLCASSMPGQINSPLHFGNGTRLTVT.

Concerning this clonotype itself: A much larger clone sits a single nucleotide away, making a read error possible. CDR3 protein: CACSRRQGSGANVLTF. In nucleotides, the CDR3 is TGTGCCTGCAGTCGCCGCCAGGGCTCTGGGGCCAACGTCCTGACTTTC. V gene TRBV25-1 combines with J gene TRBJ2-6; TRBD1 might be the D (5 bases). This CDR3 spans 16 amino acids. The germline gives CDR1 MGHDK, CDR2 SYGVNS.

In its sample, this clonotype was seen a few times. This chain uses TRBV7-9 with TRBJ1-1, with D tentatively TRBD1 (6 bases). This CDR3 has 13 residues. Germline assignment: CDR1 SEHNR and CDR2 FQNEAQ (reference sequence). V was pared by 6 bases and J by 4 bases, with 12 bases between. The CDR3 DNA sequence: TGTGCCAGCAGTCAACAGGGACTCACTGAAGCTTTCTTT. Amino acids: CASSQQGLTEAFF.

V is TRBV10-2 and J is TRBJ1-3; D possibly corresponds to TRBD1 (5 bases). This CDR3 comprises 16 residues. Germline V gene sequence: CDR1 WSHSY, CDR2 SAAADI. Trimming took 10 bases from V and 2 from J, leaving 21 bases between them. CDR3 in DNA: TGCGCCACCCTAAGGTTGGGGGAAAAAACTGGAAACACCATATATTTT. It translates to CATLRLGEKTGNTIYF.

This chain links TRBV5-8 with TRBJ2-7, with D possibly TRBD2 on 6 matching bases. Germline-derived CDR1 and CDR2 are SGHTS and YDEGEE. The V end was cut by 5 bases, the J end by 0 bases, with 18 bases between. The CDR3 has 16 residues. CDR3 sequence reads: CASSEGIGLTSYEQYF. CDR3 coding DNA: TGTGCCAGCAGTGAAGGAATAGGACTAACCTCCTACGAGCAGTACTTC.

The DNA of the CDR3 is TGTGCCAGTAGTATGGGGACAGGGAGGGAGCAGCCCCAGCATTTT. It codes for CASSMGTGREQPQHF. The V call is TRBV19, the J call TRBJ1-5; TRBD1 agrees at 9 bases. Per germline, CDR1 LNHDA and CDR2 SQIVND (reference sequence). This CDR3 region has 15 residues. Trimming at V came to 3 bases and at J to 7 bases, leaving 7 bases not matched to a gene.

The V gene is TRBV29-1, the J gene TRBJ2-5; D unclear. The CDR3 extends over 12 amino acids. Trimming cost V 6 bases and J 0 bases, with 8 bases left between them. Germline V gene sequence: CDR1 SQVTM, CDR2 ANQGSEA. The CDR3 DNA is TGCAGCGTAGGCAGGTACCAAGAGACCCAGTACTTC. This gives the protein CSVGRYQETQYF. Together with reference TRBV29-1 and TRBJ2-5, the CDR3 gives the full variable domain: SAVISQKPSRDICQRGTSLTIQCQVDSQVTMMFWYRQQPGQSLTLIATANQGSEATYESGFVIDKFPISRPNLTFSTLTVSNMSPEDSSIYLCSVGRYQETQYFGPGTRLLVL.

This chain links TRBV11-2 with TRBJ2-5; 9 positions match TRBD1. The length of the CDR3 is 15 residues. Per the germline V gene, CDR1 is SGHAT and CDR2 is FQNNGV. The trim removed 5 bases at V and 4 bases at J, leaving 8 bases unmatched. The CDR3 sequence: CASSPGTGPPETQYF. Written as DNA, the CDR3 is TGTGCCAGCAGCCCCGGGACAGGGCCCCCAGAGACCCAGTACTTC.

J is TRBJ1-2 and V is TRBV2; no clear D gene. Germline V lookup: CDR1 SNHLY, CDR2 FYNNEI. The germline V and J ends were trimmed by 2 bases and 3 bases, with 13 bases remaining between them. The length of the CDR3 is 15 residues. The CDR3 spells CASSELRTGDYGYTF. CDR3 coding DNA: TGTGCCAGCAGTGAACTTAGGACCGGCGACTATGGCTACACCTTC.

This chain uses TRBV9 with TRBJ1-2; 9 bases are a match to TRBD1. Germline V gene data show CDR1 as SGDLS and CDR2 as YYNGEE. J was trimmed by 4 bases and V by 4 bases; bases with no gene match: 8. The length of the CDR3 is 15 residues. CDR3 in amino acids: CASSQWGQGIYGYTF. CDR3 DNA: TGTGCCAGCAGCCAATGGGGACAGGGTATCTATGGCTACACCTTC.

The chain is built from TRBV29-1 and TRBJ2-2; 12 nucleotides line up with TRBD2. Germline values: CDR1 SQVTM, CDR2 ANQGSEA. V was clipped by 4 bases and J by 8 bases; unmatched bases: 2. The CDR3 has 13 residues. The CDR3 loop reads CSVAGLAGGELFF. CDR3 DNA: TGCAGCGTTGCTGGACTAGCGGGAGGGGAGCTGTTTTTT.

This chain connects TRBV14 to TRBJ2-5; D might be TRBD1 (6 bases). The CDR3 spans 17 residues. V lost 3 bases and J 2 bases, leaving 19 bases between the germline ends. Germline V CDR1 and CDR2: SGHDN, FVKESK. The CDR3 sequence is CASSQGKGVRGQETQYF. The CDR3 DNA reads TGTGCCAGCAGCCAGGGGAAGGGGGTCCGAGGGCAAGAGACCCAGTACTTC.

This clonotype was seen only a few times. V gene TRBV5-5 combines with J gene TRBJ1-1, with 7 bases fitting TRBD1. This CDR3 has 17 amino acids. After removal of 2 bases from V and 4 bases from J, the junction contained 14 bases not matched to a gene. Germline CDR1 reads SGHKS; CDR2 reads YYEKEE (reference sequence). CDR3 bases: TGTGCCAGCAGCTTTAGGGTGGCAGGGGGGGGGAGCACTGAAGCTTTCTTT. Encoded protein: CASSFRVAGGGSTEAFF.

V is TRBV2 and J is TRBJ2-7; 7 bases are a match to TRBD1. CDR1 SNHLY and CDR2 FYNNEI come from the germline V gene. V shed 0 bases and J 0 bases; nucleotides not matched to a gene: 8. The CDR3 is made up of 17 amino acids. CDR3 sequence reads: CASSEAWGQLSSYEQYF. CDR3 nucleotides: TGTGCCAGCAGTGAAGCTTGGGGACAGCTGAGCTCCTACGAGCAGTACTTC. Based on the CDR3 plus reference TRBV2 and TRBJ2-7, the full variable domain is EPEVTQTPSHQVTQMGQEVILRCVPISNHLYFYWYRQILGQKVEFLVSFYNNEISEKSEIFDDQFSVERPDGSNFTLKIRSTKLEDSAMYFCASSEAWGQLSSYEQYFGPGTRLTVT.